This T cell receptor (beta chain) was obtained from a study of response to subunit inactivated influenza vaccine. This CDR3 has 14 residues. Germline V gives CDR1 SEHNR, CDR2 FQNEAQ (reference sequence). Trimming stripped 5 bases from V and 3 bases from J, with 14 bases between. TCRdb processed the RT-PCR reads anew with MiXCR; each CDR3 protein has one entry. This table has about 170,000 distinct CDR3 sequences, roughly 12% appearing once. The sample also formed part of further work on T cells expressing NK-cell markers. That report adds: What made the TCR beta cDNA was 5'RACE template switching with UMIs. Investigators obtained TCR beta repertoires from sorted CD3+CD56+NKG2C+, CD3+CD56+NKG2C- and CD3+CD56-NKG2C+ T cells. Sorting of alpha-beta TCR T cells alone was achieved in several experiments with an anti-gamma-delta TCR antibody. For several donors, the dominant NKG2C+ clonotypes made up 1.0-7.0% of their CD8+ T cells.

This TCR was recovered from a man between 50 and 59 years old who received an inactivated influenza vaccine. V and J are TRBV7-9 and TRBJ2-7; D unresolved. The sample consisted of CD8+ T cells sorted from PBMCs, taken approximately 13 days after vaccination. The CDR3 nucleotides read TGTGCCAGCAGCCCTCCCGGTATCGGCTACGAGCAGTACTTC. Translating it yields CASSPPGIGYEQYF.